The 3 T cell receptor beta chains below all came from one sample that was sequenced in a study of cytomegalovirus exposure and HLA in healthy donors. It was with 60 Vbeta and 13 Jbeta primers that the PCR ran. Clones were read by immunoSEQ multiplex PCR, and TCRdb kept only the in-frame ones, dropping some. The profile shows some 180,000 clones, around 73% of them singletons. The sequencing sample was made of PBMCs. These receptor sequences come from a woman between 18 and 30 years old in good health and CMV-seropositive.

The rearrangement links TRBV5-6 to TRBJ1-6; 8 bases agree with TRBD1. J was trimmed by 10 bases and V by 4 bases; bases with no gene match: 4. CDR1 is SGHDT, CDR2 YYEEEE, per germline. This CDR3 has 13 residues. CDR3 protein: CASSRTGRSPLHF. CDR3 DNA sequence: TGTGCCAGCAGCCGGACAGGGAGGTCACCCCTCCACTTT.

A remark on this clone: This sample includes further DNA sequences coding for the same CDR3. V gene TRBV4-1 combines with J gene TRBJ1-5, with 7 bases fitting TRBD1. CDR3 length: 15 residues. J lost 3 bases, V lost 0 bases, and 2 bases had no gene match. Per the germline V gene, CDR1 is MGHRA and CDR2 is YSYEKL. CDR3 coding DNA: TGCGCCAGCAGCCAAGATGGACAGGACAATCAGCCCCAGCATTTT. As protein: CASSQDGQDNQPQHF.

The chain combines TRBV19 with TRBJ1-5; a possible D gene is TRBD1 (6 bases). V lost 7 bases and J 6 bases, leaving 22 bases between the germline ends. Germline values: CDR1 LNHDA, CDR2 SQIVND (reference sequence). The CDR3 contains 16 residues. CDR3 in amino acids: CASTRGGSLTRQPQHF. CDR3 nucleotide sequence: TGTGCCAGTACCAGAGGGGGATCCCTAACCCGTCAGCCCCAGCATTTT. Full variable domain (rest looked up from reference TRBV19 and TRBJ1-5): DGGITQSPKYLFRKEGQNVTLSCEQNLNHDAMYWYRQDPGQGLRLIYYSQIVNDFQKGDIAEGYSVSREKKESFPLTVTSAQKNPTAFYLCASTRGGSLTRQPQHFGDGTRLSIL.